The subject of this entry is one TCR beta chain. Time point given: 2015-2016 season, 7 days after influenza vaccination. Donors were community-dwelling with no influenza vaccine in the prior 6 months. The sample is drawn from a study of follicular helper T cells after annual influenza vaccination. TCRdb's table, derived via immunoSEQ multiplex PCR, lists solely in-frame clones and lacks some. The top ten clones hold 3% to 4% of a sample with approximately 1,200 clones, approximately 78% of them seen once. V lost 0 bases and J lost 3, with 9 bases in between. The CDR3 consists of 15 residues. Germline V gene sequence: CDR1 LNHNV, CDR2 YYDKDF (reference sequence).

The specimen comprised CXCR5+ CD38+ circulating T follicular helper cells from blood, sampled 7 days after influenza vaccination. Subset defined: circulating Tfh, non-naive CD4+CXCR5+PD-1+ (ICOS+CD38+ or ICOS-CD38-). The chain has TRBV15 and TRBJ1-5; TRBD1 is a possible D gene (5 bases). The receptor's source is an adult who received the influenza vaccine. The CDR3 reads CATSRDRQLNQPQHF. In DNA form, the CDR3 reads TGTGCCACCAGCAGAGATAGACAGCTCAATCAGCCCCAGCATTTT.